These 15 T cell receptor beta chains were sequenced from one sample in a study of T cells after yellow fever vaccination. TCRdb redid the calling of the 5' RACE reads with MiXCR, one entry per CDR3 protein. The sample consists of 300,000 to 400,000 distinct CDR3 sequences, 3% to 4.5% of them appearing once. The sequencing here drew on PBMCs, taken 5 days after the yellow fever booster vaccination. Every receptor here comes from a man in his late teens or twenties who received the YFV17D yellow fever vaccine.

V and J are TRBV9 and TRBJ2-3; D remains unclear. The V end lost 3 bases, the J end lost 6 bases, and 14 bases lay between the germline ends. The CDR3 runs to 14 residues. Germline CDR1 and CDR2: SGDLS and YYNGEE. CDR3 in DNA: TGTGCCAGCAGCGCCAGTTCCTTTGGGGATACGCAGTATTTT. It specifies CASSASSFGDTQYF.

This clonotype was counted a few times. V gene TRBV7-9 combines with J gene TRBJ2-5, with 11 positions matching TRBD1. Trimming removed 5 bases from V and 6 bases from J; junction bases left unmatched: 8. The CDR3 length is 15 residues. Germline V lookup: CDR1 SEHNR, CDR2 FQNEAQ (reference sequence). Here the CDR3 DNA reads TGTGCCAGCAGCATTGGGACAGGGGGTAGAAAGACCCAGTACTTC. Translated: CASSIGTGGRKTQYF.

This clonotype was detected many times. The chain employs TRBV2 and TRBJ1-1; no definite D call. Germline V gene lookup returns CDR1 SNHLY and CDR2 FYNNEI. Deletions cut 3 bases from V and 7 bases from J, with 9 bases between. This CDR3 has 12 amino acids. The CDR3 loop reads CASSDHAGEAFF. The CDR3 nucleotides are TGTGCCAGCAGTGATCACGCGGGTGAAGCTTTCTTT.

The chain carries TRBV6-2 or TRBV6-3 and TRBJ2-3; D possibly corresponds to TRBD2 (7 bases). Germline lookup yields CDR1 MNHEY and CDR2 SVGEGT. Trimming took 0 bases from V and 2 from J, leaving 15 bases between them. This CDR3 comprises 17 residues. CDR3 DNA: TGTGCCAGCAGTTACTCGGCCCGGGGGGCGGACACAGATACGCAGTATTTT. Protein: CASSYSARGADTDTQYF.

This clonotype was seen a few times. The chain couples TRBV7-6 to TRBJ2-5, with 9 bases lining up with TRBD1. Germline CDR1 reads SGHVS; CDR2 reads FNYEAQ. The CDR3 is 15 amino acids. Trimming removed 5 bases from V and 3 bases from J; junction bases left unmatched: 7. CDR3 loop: CASSPSGQGEETQYF. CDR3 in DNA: TGTGCCAGCAGCCCTTCGGGACAGGGTGAAGAGACCCAGTACTTC.

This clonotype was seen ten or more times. The CDR3 region is CASSEEDSGANVLTF. DNA for the CDR3: TGTGCCAGCAGTGAAGAGGACTCTGGGGCCAACGTCCTGACTTTC. V gene TRBV6-1 combines with J gene TRBJ2-6; D is unresolved. The CDR3 has 15 residues. The germline V and J ends were trimmed by 1 base and 0 bases, with 4 bases remaining between them. CDR1 and CDR2 from the germline V gene are MNHNS and SASEGT.

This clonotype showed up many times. In DNA form, the CDR3 reads TGTGCCAGCAGCCGTACGGGAGGGGGAGAGACCCAGTACTTC. It yields the protein CASSRTGGGETQYF. The chain employs TRBV7-9 and TRBJ2-5; 8 nucleotides line up with TRBD2. The germline V gene encodes CDR1 SEHNR and CDR2 FQNEAQ (reference sequence). The CDR3 has 14 amino acids. V was clipped by 5 bases and J by 4 bases; unmatched bases: 6.

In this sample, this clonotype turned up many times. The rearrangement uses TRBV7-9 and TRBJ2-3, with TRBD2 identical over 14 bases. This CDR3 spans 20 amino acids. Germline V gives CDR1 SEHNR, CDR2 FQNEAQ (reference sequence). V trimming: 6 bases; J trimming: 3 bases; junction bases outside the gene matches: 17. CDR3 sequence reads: CASRSPGTSGGWGLTDTQYF. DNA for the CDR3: TGTGCCAGCAGGTCCCCCGGGACTAGCGGGGGCTGGGGTCTGACAGATACGCAGTATTTT.

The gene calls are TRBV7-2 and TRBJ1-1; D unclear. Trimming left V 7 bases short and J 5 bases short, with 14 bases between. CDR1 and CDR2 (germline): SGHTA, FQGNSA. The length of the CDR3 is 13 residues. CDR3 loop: CASTIRERTEAFF. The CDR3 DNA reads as TGTGCCAGCACCATTCGGGAGAGGACTGAAGCTTTCTTT. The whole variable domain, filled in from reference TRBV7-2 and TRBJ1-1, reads GAGVSQSPSNKVTEKGKDVELRCDPISGHTALYWYRQSLGQGLEFLIYFQGNSAPDKSGLPSDRFSAERTGGSVSTLTIQRTQQEDSAVYLCASTIRERTEAFFGQGTRLTVV.

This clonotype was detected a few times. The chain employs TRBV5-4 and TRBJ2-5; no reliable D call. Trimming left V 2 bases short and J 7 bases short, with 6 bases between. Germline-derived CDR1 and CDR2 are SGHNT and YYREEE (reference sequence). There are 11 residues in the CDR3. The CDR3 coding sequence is TGTGCCAGCAGCTTTAAAGGGACCCAGTACTTC. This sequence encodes CASSFKGTQYF.

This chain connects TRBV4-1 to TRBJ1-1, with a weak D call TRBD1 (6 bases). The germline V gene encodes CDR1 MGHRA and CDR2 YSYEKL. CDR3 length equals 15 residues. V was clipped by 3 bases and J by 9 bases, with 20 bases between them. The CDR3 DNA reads TGCGCCAGCAGCCAGGTACCGACAGGTGGAACAAAAGCTTTCTTT. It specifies CASSQVPTGGTKAFF.

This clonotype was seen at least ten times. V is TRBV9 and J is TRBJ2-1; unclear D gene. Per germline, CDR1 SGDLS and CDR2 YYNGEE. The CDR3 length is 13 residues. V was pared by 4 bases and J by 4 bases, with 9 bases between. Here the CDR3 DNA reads TGTGCCAGCAGCCTCCGACTTTACAATGAGCAGTTCTTC. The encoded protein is CASSLRLYNEQFF.

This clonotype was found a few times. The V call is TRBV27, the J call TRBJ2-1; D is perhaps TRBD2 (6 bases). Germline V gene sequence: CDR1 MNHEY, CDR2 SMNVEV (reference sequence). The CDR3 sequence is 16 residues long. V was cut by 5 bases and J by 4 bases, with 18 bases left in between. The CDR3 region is CASSDLQAGRYNEQFF. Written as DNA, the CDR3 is TGTGCCAGCAGTGACCTACAGGCGGGGAGGTACAATGAGCAGTTCTTC.

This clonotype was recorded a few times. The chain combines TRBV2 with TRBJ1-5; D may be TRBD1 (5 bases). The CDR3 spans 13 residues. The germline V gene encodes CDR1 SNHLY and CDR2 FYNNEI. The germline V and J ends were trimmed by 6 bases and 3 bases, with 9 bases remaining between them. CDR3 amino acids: CASSGTNNQPQHF. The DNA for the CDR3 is TGTGCCAGCAGCGGGACGAACAATCAGCCCCAGCATTTT.

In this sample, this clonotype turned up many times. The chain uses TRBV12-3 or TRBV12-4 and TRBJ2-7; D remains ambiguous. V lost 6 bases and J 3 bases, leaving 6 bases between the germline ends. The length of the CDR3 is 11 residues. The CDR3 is CASSNRYEQYV. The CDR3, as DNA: TGTGCCAGCAGCAATCGCTACGAGCAGTACGTC.